Below are 6 T cell receptor beta chains sequenced from a single sample in a study of Tregs in tolerant kidney transplant recipients. Sequencing was performed with immunoSEQ multiplex PCR; in TCRdb, only in-frame clones are kept and a portion is missing. The table lists roughly 70,000 clones, about 83% of them singletons. The specimen sequenced was CD4+ T cells from blood. These receptors were obtained from a human donor in good health.

The J gene is TRBJ1-4, the V gene TRBV10-3; TRBD1 is a possible D gene (5 bases). The CDR3 loop spans 13 amino acids. Germline V gives CDR1 ENHRY, CDR2 SYGVKD. With 8 bases removed from V and 5 bases from J, the gap between germline ends came to 12 bases. Here the CDR3 reads CAIQGELNEKLFF. CDR3 sequence (DNA): TGTGCCATCCAAGGGGAGCTCAATGAAAAACTGTTTTTT.

V usage is TRBV7-2 and J usage is TRBJ2-1; 11 bases agree with TRBD2. The J segment lost 1 base and the V segment lost 4 bases, leaving 3 bases of the junction unmatched. This CDR3 spans 16 amino acids. Germline V gives CDR1 SGHTA, CDR2 FQGNSA. CDR3 nucleotides: TGTGCCAGCAGCTCGGCTAGCGGGAGGTCCTACAATGAGCAGTTCTTC. Encoded protein: CASSSASGRSYNEQFF.

The rearrangement uses TRBV6-5 and TRBJ2-5; no clear D gene. The CDR3 extends over 16 amino acids. Trimming pared 3 bases from V and 2 bases from J, leaving 16 bases between. The V gene's germline CDR1 is MNHEY and CDR2 SVGAGI. For the CDR3, the DNA is TGTGCCAGCAGTTATGTTGGCCGCATGCGGCAAGAGACCCAGTACTTC. As protein: CASSYVGRMRQETQYF.

This sequence joins TRBV27 and TRBJ2-7, with TRBD2 identical over 13 bases. Germline values: CDR1 MNHEY, CDR2 SMNVEV (reference sequence). With V trimmed by 2 bases and J by 2 bases, 6 bases remained unmatched. This CDR3 contains 17 residues. As DNA, the CDR3 is TGTGCCAGCAGTTTAGCGCCGGGACTAGCGGGGCCCTACGAGCAGTACTTC. Its protein is CASSLAPGLAGPYEQYF.

The chain joins TRBV19 to TRBJ1-2, with D unclear. Germline V gene data show CDR1 as LNHDA and CDR2 as SQIVND (reference sequence). The CDR3 is made up of 13 amino acids. V gave up 7 bases and J gave up 8 bases, with 17 bases separating them. CDR3 nucleotides: TGTGCCAGTAAAGGTCTAGGCCCAAACGGCTACACCTTC. It specifies CASKGLGPNGYTF. Using reference TRBV19 and TRBJ1-2 for the parts outside the CDR3, the full variable domain is DGGITQSPKYLFRKEGQNVTLSCEQNLNHDAMYWYRQDPGQGLRLIYYSQIVNDFQKGDIAEGYSVSREKKESFPLTVTSAQKNPTAFYLCASKGLGPNGYTFGSGTRLTVV.

The V gene is TRBV5-4, the J gene TRBJ2-7; D perhaps matches TRBD1 (5 bases). CDR3 size: 14 residues. The V end lost 3 bases, the J end lost 3 bases, and 13 bases lay between the germline ends. From germline, CDR1 is SGHNT and CDR2 YYREEE (reference sequence). CDR3 nucleotide sequence: TGTGCCAGCAGCTCGGCAGGGCGACGCTACGAGCAGTACTTC. Amino acid sequence: CASSSAGRRYEQYF.